This paragraph reports one T cell receptor (beta chain). The sample belongs to a study of pediatric ulcerative colitis. TCRdb's table, derived via immunoSEQ multiplex PCR, lists solely in-frame clones and lacks some. The sample records about 32,000 clones, roughly 82% being singletons. In germline, CDR1 is LNHDA, CDR2 SQIVND (reference sequence). Trimming stripped 7 bases from V and 3 bases from J, with 15 bases between. The CDR3 contains 14 residues. The source is a boy aged 5-17 years with severe ulcerative colitis. The specimen sequenced was blood. The rearrangement uses TRBV19 and TRBJ1-2; the D gene is possibly TRBD1 (5 bases). In nucleotides, the CDR3 is TGTGCCAGTACGCGTTATGGGGCTGACTATGGCTACACCTTC. It is translated as CASTRYGADYGYTF. Filled out from reference TRBV19 and TRBJ1-2, the complete variable domain reads DGGITQSPKYLFRKEGQNVTLSCEQNLNHDAMYWYRQDPGQGLRLIYYSQIVNDFQKGDIAEGYSVSREKKESFPLTVTSAQKNPTAFYLCASTRYGADYGYTFGSGTRLTVV.